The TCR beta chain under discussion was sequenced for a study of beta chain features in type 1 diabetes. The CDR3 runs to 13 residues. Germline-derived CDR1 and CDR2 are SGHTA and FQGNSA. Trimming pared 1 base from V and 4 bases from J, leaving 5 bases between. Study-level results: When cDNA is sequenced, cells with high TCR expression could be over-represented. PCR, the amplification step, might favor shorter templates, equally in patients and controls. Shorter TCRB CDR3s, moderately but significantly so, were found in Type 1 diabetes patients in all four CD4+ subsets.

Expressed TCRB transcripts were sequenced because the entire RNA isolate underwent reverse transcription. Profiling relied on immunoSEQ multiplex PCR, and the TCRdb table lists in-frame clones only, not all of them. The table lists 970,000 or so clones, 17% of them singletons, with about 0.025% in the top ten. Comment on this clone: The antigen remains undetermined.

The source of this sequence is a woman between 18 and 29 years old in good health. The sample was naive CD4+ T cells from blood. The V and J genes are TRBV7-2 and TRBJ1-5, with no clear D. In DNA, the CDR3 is TGTGCCAGCAGCTTAGAAAGGAATCAGCCCCAGCATTTT. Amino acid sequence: CASSLERNQPQHF.